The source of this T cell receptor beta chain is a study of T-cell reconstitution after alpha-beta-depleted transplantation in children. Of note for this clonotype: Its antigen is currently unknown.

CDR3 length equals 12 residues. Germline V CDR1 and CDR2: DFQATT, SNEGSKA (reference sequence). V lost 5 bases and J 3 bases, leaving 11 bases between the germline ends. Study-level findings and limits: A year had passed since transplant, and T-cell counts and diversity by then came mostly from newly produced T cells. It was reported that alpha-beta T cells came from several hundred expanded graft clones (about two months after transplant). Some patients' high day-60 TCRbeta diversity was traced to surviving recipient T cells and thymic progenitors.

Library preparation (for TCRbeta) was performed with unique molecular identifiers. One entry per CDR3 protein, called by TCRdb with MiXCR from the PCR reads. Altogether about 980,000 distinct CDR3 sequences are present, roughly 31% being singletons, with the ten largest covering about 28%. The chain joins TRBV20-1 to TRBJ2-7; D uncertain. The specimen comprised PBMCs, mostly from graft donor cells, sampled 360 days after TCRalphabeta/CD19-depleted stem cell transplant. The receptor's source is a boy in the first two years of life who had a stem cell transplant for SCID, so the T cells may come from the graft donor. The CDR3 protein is CSAAQRSYEQYF. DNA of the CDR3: TGCAGTGCTGCACAGAGAAGCTACGAGCAGTACTTC.